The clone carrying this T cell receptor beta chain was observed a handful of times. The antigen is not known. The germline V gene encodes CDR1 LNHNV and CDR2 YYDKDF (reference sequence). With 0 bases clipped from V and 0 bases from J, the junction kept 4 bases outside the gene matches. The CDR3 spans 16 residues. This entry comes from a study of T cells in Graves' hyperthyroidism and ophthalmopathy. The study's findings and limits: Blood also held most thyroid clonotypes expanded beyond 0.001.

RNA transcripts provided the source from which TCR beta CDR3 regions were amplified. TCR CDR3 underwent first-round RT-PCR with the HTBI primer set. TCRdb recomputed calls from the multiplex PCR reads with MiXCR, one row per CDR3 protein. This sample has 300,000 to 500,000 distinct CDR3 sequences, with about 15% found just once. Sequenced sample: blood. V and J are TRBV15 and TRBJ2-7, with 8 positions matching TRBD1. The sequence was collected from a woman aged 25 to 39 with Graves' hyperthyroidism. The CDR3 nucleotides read TGTGCCACCAGCAGAGATTTGACAGGGGCCTCCTACGAGCAGTACTTC. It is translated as CATSRDLTGASYEQYF.